These 11 T cell receptor beta chains were all obtained from the same sample, sequenced in a study of shared clonotypes between healthy human individuals. Repertoires were generated with immunoSEQ multiplex PCR, while TCRdb's copy carries only in-frame clones and drops some. The sample shows about 2.4 million clones, 93% of them seen only once. Sequences were obtained from naive CD4+ T cells from PBMCs. Documented subset: CD45RA+ positively selected. The receptors shown here come from a man aged 18 to 29 in good health. Some clones in this sample may be carry-over from other donors' samples.

This chain uses TRBV30 with TRBJ2-7, with D perhaps TRBD1 (6 bases). This CDR3 region has 15 residues. Trimming took off 4 bases at V and 5 bases at J, with 21 bases between the two ends. Germline V gene lookup returns CDR1 GTSNPN and CDR2 SVGIG (reference sequence). CDR3 DNA: TGTGCCTGGATACGGCAGGGGAAGGCAATAGACGAGCAGTACTTC. It specifies CAWIRQGKAIDEQYF.

The rearrangement uses TRBV7-9 and TRBJ1-4; D perhaps matches TRBD1 (5 bases). Trimming took 8 bases from V and 0 from J, leaving 7 bases between them. The CDR3 covers 13 residues. Germline CDR1 reads SEHNR; CDR2 reads FQNEAQ (reference sequence). CDR3 amino acids: CASGGTTNEKLFF. The CDR3 DNA reads as TGTGCCAGCGGGGGGACAACTAATGAAAAACTGTTTTTT.

V and J are TRBV28 and TRBJ2-5; 8 nucleotides agree with TRBD2. V shed 5 bases, J shed 5 bases, and the junction held 4 bases outside the gene matches. Germline V gene sequence: CDR1 MDHEN, CDR2 SYDVKM. This CDR3 is 13 amino acids long. In DNA, the CDR3 is TGTGCCAGCAGTCCCAGCGGGAGTGAGACCCAGTACTTC. Amino acids: CASSPSGSETQYF.

This chain uses TRBV25-1 with TRBJ1-4, with a tentative D call TRBD1 (5 bases). The CDR3 sequence is 16 residues long. Trimming removed 1 base at V and 3 bases at J, with 12 bases between. The germline V gene has CDR1 MGHDK and CDR2 SYGVNS. The CDR3: CASSEFETVPNEKLFF. CDR3 sequence (DNA): TGTGCCAGCAGTGAATTCGAGACAGTCCCTAATGAAAAACTGTTTTTT.

The V and J genes are TRBV6-6 and TRBJ2-3, with D possibly being TRBD1 (6 bases). The ends were cut back, 6 bases at V and 8 bases at J, with 21 bases in the middle. The CDR3 totals 15 residues. Germline CDR1 reads MNHNY; CDR2 reads SVGAGI (reference sequence). The CDR3 here is CASSPFSTGMGTQYF. The CDR3 DNA sequence: TGTGCCAGCAGCCCTTTTTCGACAGGCATGGGTACGCAGTATTTT.

The V gene is TRBV7-3, the J gene TRBJ2-3; 8 positions agree with TRBD2. The CDR3 is 24 residues long. Germline V gives CDR1 SGHTA, CDR2 FQGTGA. J gave up 1 base and V 1 base, and 28 bases lay outside the gene matches. The CDR3 DNA is TGTGCCAGCAGCTTAAGGCCCGTTGGGGGCGGGAGGCTAGGCCCCGCACCGGGCACAGATACGCAGTATTTT. Its protein product is CASSLRPVGGGRLGPAPGTDTQYF. The complete variable domain, with remaining parts taken from reference TRBV7-3 and TRBJ2-3, reads GAGVSQTPSNKVTEKGKYVELRCDPISGHTALYWYRQSLGQGPEFLIYFQGTGAADDSGLPNDRFFAVRPEGSVSTLKIQRTERGDSAVYLCASSLRPVGGGRLGPAPGTDTQYFGPGTRLTVL.

V is TRBV7-9 and J is TRBJ1-1, with D maybe TRBD1 (5 bases). The length of the CDR3 is 14 residues. CDR1 and CDR2 from the germline V gene are SEHNR and FQNEAQ (reference sequence). Deletions cut 5 bases from V and 4 bases from J, with 14 bases between. The CDR3 bases are TGTGCCAGCAGCCCCCACGGGGGGGTCACTGAAGCTTTCTTT. Translation: CASSPHGGVTEAFF.

The chain carries TRBV19 and TRBJ1-3; D is uncertain. The CDR3 extends over 13 amino acids. Per the germline V gene, CDR1 is LNHDA and CDR2 is SQIVND (reference sequence). Trimming pared 8 bases from V and 0 bases from J, leaving 8 bases between. The CDR3, as DNA: TGTGCCAGTCGGGATTACTCTGGAAACACCATATATTTT. Residues: CASRDYSGNTIYF.

This chain connects TRBV5-1 to TRBJ1-1; a weak D match, TRBD1 (6 bases). The CDR3 is 13 amino acids. V was shortened by 5 bases and J by 5 bases, with 13 bases between the two germline ends. CDR1 is SGHRS, CDR2 YFSETQ, per germline. CDR3 region: CASRPGVGTEAFF. As DNA, the CDR3 is TGCGCCAGCAGGCCAGGGGTTGGAACTGAAGCTTTCTTT.

CDR3 sequence (DNA): TGCGCCAGCAGCTTGGATTTTTTTTCGTCGGCTGGGGTAAGCTCCTACAATGAGCAGTTCTTC. This gives the protein CASSLDFFSSAGVSSYNEQFF. The genes are TRBV5-1 and TRBJ2-1; unclear D gene. Trimming pared 0 bases from V and 0 bases from J, leaving 25 bases between. Germline values: CDR1 SGHRS, CDR2 YFSETQ. CDR3 length: 21 amino acids.

This clone was detected only once. The chain is built from TRBV18 and TRBJ2-1; no clear D. The CDR3 has 18 amino acids. V lost 4 bases and J lost 4, with 23 bases in between. Germline CDR1 is KGHSH and CDR2 is LQKENI. This chain's CDR3 is CASSLRPPARLEYNEQFF. CDR3 sequence (DNA): TGTGCCAGCTCACTACGTCCCCCGGCTCGACTGGAATACAATGAGCAGTTCTTC.